This is a list of T cell receptor beta chains from one sample in a study of blood T cells in healthy people across ages. Each CDR3 protein gets one entry after TCRdb re-called the 5' RACE reads with MiXCR. The table shows some 1.1 million distinct CDR3 sequences, with roughly two fifths occurring only once. Sequenced input: blood. All receptors derive from a man younger than 35 in good health. Both conserved end residues are part of each CDR3. D genes are given only for firm matches. Clone size, where shown, is once, few, many, or a class for clones that have expanded.

d_gene	v_gene	j_gene	abundance	CDR3nt	CDR3aa
-	TRBV9	TRBJ2-5	-	TGTGCCAGCAGCGCCTCCCTTTCAGGGGCCCCCCGATATGAGCAGTACTTC	CASSASLSGAPRYEQYF
-	TRBV2	TRBJ1-4	few	TGTGCCAGCTGGTGGGACACGAATGAAAAACTGTTTTTT	CASWWDTNEKLFF
-	TRBV14	TRBJ1-1	-	TGTGCCAGCAGCCTCTCCACGACCACTGAAGCTTTCTTT	CASSLSTTTEAFF
-	TRBV5-6	TRBJ2-1	-	TGTGCCAGCAGCCTCTCCTTGGGGAACAGAAGCTACAATGAGCAGTTCTTC	CASSLSLGNRSYNEQFF
-	TRBV5-1	TRBJ2-7	few	TGCGCCAGCGACACCCGATCCTCCTACGAGCAGTACTTC	CASDTRSSYEQYF
TRBD1	TRBV20-1	TRBJ1-1	-	TGCAGTGCTAGGGGGACAGGGGTGAACACTGAAGCTTTCTTT	CSARGTGVNTEAFF
-	TRBV12-3/TRBV12-4	TRBJ1-2	-	TGTGCCAGCAGCCCTCCGACGGATTGGGGCTACACCTTC	CASSPPTDWGYTF
-	TRBV29-1	TRBJ1-2	-	TGCTGCGGTTTCCGGGAATATGGCTACACCTTC	CCGFREYGYTF
TRBD2	TRBV5-1	TRBJ2-1	-	TGCGCCAGCAGCTTGGTTTCGGGCGCGTTCGGCGGGAGCCCCTACAATGAGCAGTTCTTC	CASSLVSGAFGGSPYNEQFF
TRBD2	TRBV20-1	TRBJ2-3	-	TGCAGTGCAGAGGTTAGGCGGGAGAGCACAGATACGCAGTATTTT	CSAEVRRESTDTQYF
TRBD1	TRBV28	TRBJ2-4	-	TGTGCCAGTGGCCCCGGACAGGAAAACATTCAGTACTTC	CASGPGQENIQYF
-	TRBV6-1	TRBJ2-5	once	TGTGCCAGCGGATACAGGGTCTACAATGAGCAGTACTTC	CASGYRVYNEQYF
-	TRBV28	TRBJ1-3	-	TGTGCCAGCAGTCCTCTCCGGGACCGACGTGGAAACACCATATATTTT	CASSPLRDRRGNTIYF
-	TRBV20-1	TRBJ1-2	-	TGCAGTGCCTCCCGACGGGTCTCTGGCTACACCTTC	CSASRRVSGYTF
-	TRBV11-2	TRBJ2-7	-	TGTGCCAGCAGCCTGGGCGGGCTCCTACAATACAATGAGCAGTACTTC	CASSLGGLLQYNEQYF
-	TRBV27	TRBJ2-2	-	TGTGCCAGCAGTCCAAAAGTATCGTGGTCCCACACCGGGGAGCTGTTTTTT	CASSPKVSWSHTGELFF
-	TRBV12-3/TRBV12-4	TRBJ1-5	few	TGTGCCAGCAGACGGACTAGCAATCAGCCCCAGCATTTT	CASRRTSNQPQHF
-	TRBV11-1	TRBJ2-5	few	TGTGCCAGCAGCTTAGGACAAGCTAAAGAGACCCAGTACTTC	CASSLGQAKETQYF
-	TRBV20-1	TRBJ1-1	-	TGCAGTGCTAGTGTTGGGGGGGACTACACTGAAGCTTTCTTT	CSASVGGDYTEAFF
-	TRBV7-9	TRBJ1-1	-	TGTGCCAGCGCAGACAGCATGAACACTGAAGCTTTCTTT	CASADSMNTEAFF
-	TRBV28	TRBJ1-2	-	TGTGCCAGCAGCTGGACGAGGGGTTTCCTAAACTATGGCTACACCTTC	CASSWTRGFLNYGYTF
-	TRBV9	TRBJ1-5	few	TGTGCCAGCAGCGGGGGGGGGCAGGACCGAAATCAGCCCCAGCATTTT	CASSGGGQDRNQPQHF
-	TRBV7-2	TRBJ2-1	few	TGTGCCAGCAGCTTATTTCCGGTTAGCTCCTACAATGAGCAGTTCTTC	CASSLFPVSSYNEQFF
-	TRBV7-2	TRBJ1-1	-	TGTGCCAGCAGCTTACTGGGGGCTGAGAACACTGAAGCTTTCTTT	CASSLLGAENTEAFF
TRBD1	TRBV20-1	TRBJ1-5	-	TGCAGTGCTACGCCCGGGACAGGTCTTTCTCAGCCCCAGCATTTT	CSATPGTGLSQPQHF
TRBD1	TRBV29-1	TRBJ1-2	few	TGCAGCGTGCCCCAGGGGGTCGCTAACTATGGCTACACCTTC	CSVPQGVANYGYTF
TRBD1	TRBV27	TRBJ1-5	few	TGTGCCAGCAGTCCTGGGACAGGGTGGAATCAGCCCCAGCATTTT	CASSPGTGWNQPQHF
-	TRBV4-1	TRBJ2-1	few	TGCGCCAGCAGCCAAGTGGTCGGAAATGAGCAGTTCTTC	CASSQVVGNEQFF
-	TRBV6-5	TRBJ2-7	-	TGTGCCAGCAGACCCACAGGGTCCACCTCCCACGAGCAGTACTTC	CASRPTGSTSHEQYF
TRBD1	TRBV20-1	TRBJ1-2	-	TGCAGTGCTAGAGATCTTCAAGGGGGACATCAAGGGGGCTACATCTTC	CSARDLQGGHQGGYIF
-	TRBV27	TRBJ1-2	-	TGTGTCAGCAGTTTATCCGGGACACCCTATGGCTACACCTTC	CVSSLSGTPYGYTF
-	TRBV5-6	TRBJ2-3	-	TGTGCCAGCAGCTTGTATACGGGCCCGATTCACCGCACAGATACGCAGTATTTT	CASSLYTGPIHRTDTQYF
-	TRBV29-1	TRBJ1-1	-	TGCAGCGTTGTAGGCAGGGAGGTGCGAGCTTTCTTT	CSVVGREVRAFF
-	TRBV6-2/TRBV6-3	TRBJ2-1	-	TGTGCCAGCAGTTACCCAACAGGCCTAAGTGAGCAGTTCTTC	CASSYPTGLSEQFF
TRBD2	TRBV4-2	TRBJ2-1	-	TGTGCCAGCAGCCAAGATTCGGGGACTAGCGGTAATGAGCAGTTCTTC	CASSQDSGTSGNEQFF
-	TRBV7-2	TRBJ2-7	-	TGTGCCAGCAGCAAGGACACTGGGCTGCCCTACGAGCAGTACTTC	CASSKDTGLPYEQYF
-	TRBV7-9	TRBJ1-1	-	TGTGCCAGCGAACAAGACCCCCTCGCGGCTTTCTTT	CASEQDPLAAFF
-	TRBV7-9	TRBJ1-1	-	TGTGCCAGCAGCTTAGGGGCCCAATGGGCAGACATGAACACTGAAGCTTTCTTT	CASSLGAQWADMNTEAFF
TRBD1	TRBV29-1	TRBJ1-5	many	TGCAGCGTCCCTGGGACAGGGGATCAGCCCCAGCATTTT	CSVPGTGDQPQHF
TRBD1	TRBV9	TRBJ2-1	few	TGTGCCAGCAGCGTAGATCCCACAGGGGGCTATGAGCAGTTCTTC	CASSVDPTGGYEQFF
-	TRBV6-6	TRBJ1-5	-	TGTGCCAGCAGTTACTCCCAAAGGACCCAGCATTTT	CASSYSQRTQHF
TRBD2	TRBV4-2	TRBJ2-5	many	TGTGCCAGCAGCACCTCGGGGGGGTCACTACAAGAGACCCAGTACTTC	CASSTSGGSLQETQYF
-	TRBV2	TRBJ1-2	few	TGTGCCAGCAGTGAAGGCACGGGGACTAATAACTATGGCTACACCTTC	CASSEGTGTNNYGYTF
-	TRBV12-3/TRBV12-4	TRBJ1-5	-	TGTGCCAGCAGTTTTGGAGGGCGGGACCAGCATTTT	CASSFGGRDQHF
TRBD2	TRBV29-1	TRBJ2-3	few	TGCAGCGTTGAAGAACTAGCGGGGGGGCATGGAGATACGCAGTATTTT	CSVEELAGGHGDTQYF
-	TRBV2	TRBJ2-4	-	TGTGCCAGCAGTGAAGAAATGGGGGGGCGCGACAAAAACATTCAGTACTTC	CASSEEMGGRDKNIQYF
TRBD1	TRBV5-5	TRBJ2-3	few	TGTGCCAGCAGCTTTTGGGACAGGGGCACAGATACGCAGTATTTT	CASSFWDRGTDTQYF
-	TRBV12-3/TRBV12-4	TRBJ2-1	-	TGTGCCAGCAGTTTAGCTCCCAGCAACTACAATGAGCAGTTCTTC	CASSLAPSNYNEQFF
TRBD2	TRBV5-4	TRBJ2-1	-	TGTGCCAGCAGCTACCTTGGGCGGGGGTTGAACAATGAGCAGTTCTTC	CASSYLGRGLNNEQFF
-	TRBV21-1	TRBJ2-7	-	TGTGCCAGCAGCAAAAGGGGACAGGTTATAGGGTACGAGCAGTACTTC	CASSKRGQVIGYEQYF
-	TRBV4-3	TRBJ2-3	many	TGCGCCAGCAGCCAAGATAACGGGGGTGAGACTGATACGCAGTATTTT	CASSQDNGGETDTQYF
-	TRBV6-5	TRBJ2-5	many	TGTGCCAGCAGTTATGAGGGAGAGACCCAGTACTTC	CASSYEGETQYF